This T cell receptor (beta chain) was profiled in a study of T-cell memory formation after mild COVID-19. This clonotype was seen ten or more times. Its antigen is undetermined. Findings and caveats of the study: Confirmation of SARS-CoV-2 specificity was lacking for second-wave clones peaking day 37. CD4+ clones that contracted lay mainly in CM and EM; CD8+ ones lay in EMRA.

TCRdb re-analysed the 5' RACE reads in MiXCR, keeping a single row per CDR3 protein. The data hold about 270,000 distinct CDR3 sequences, with about 20% observed a single time. V lost 0 bases and J 6 bases, leaving 12 bases between the germline ends. The V gene's germline CDR1 is LGHNA and CDR2 YSLEER. The CDR3 spans 16 residues. The V gene is TRBV4-3, the J gene TRBJ1-6; no reliable D call. Specimen: PBMCs or a T cell subset sorted from them (not recorded which). This TCR came from a man younger than 30 who had mild COVID-19 (a few samples of this study predate the infection). Cell type and time point are not known. This CDR3 is CASSQEGIVANSPLHF. The CDR3 DNA is TGCGCCAGCAGCCAAGAGGGTATAGTAGCTAATTCACCCCTCCACTTT.